The 2 T cell receptor beta chains below all came from one sample that was sequenced in a study of blood T cell repertoires in COVID-19. Data came from immunoSEQ multiplex PCR; TCRdb stores just in-frame clones and leaves some out. The profile covers approximately 220,000 clones, with roughly four fifths appearing a single time and approximately 3.8% taken by the ten largest. The sequenced sample consisted of PBMCs or T cells enriched from blood (not recorded which). Every receptor here comes from a woman aged 40 to 50 who had been exposed to COVID-19.

The rearrangement joins TRBV5-6 to TRBJ2-1; 8 bases agree with TRBD1. The length of the CDR3 is 15 residues. Germline V gene sequence: CDR1 SGHDT, CDR2 YYEEEE. V trimming: 3 bases; J trimming: 3 bases; junction bases outside the gene matches: 5. The chain's CDR3 is CASSYKDRVYNEQFF. The CDR3 region has the DNA TGTGCCAGCAGCTACAAGGACAGGGTCTACAATGAGCAGTTCTTC. Full variable domain (missing parts from reference TRBV5-6 and TRBJ2-1): DAGVTQSPTHLIKTRGQQVTLRCSPKSGHDTVSWYQQALGQGPQFIFQYYEEEERQRGNFPDRFSGHQFPNYSSELNVNALLLGDSALYLCASSYKDRVYNEQFFGPGTRLTVL.

The chain's CDR3 is CASSAETDSNEQFF. As DNA, the CDR3 is TGTGCCAGCAGCGCGGAGACAGATTCTAATGAGCAGTTCTTC. The genes are TRBV9 and TRBJ2-1, with a tentative D call TRBD1 (5 bases). CDR3 length: 14 amino acids. Trimming removed 3 bases at V and 7 bases at J, with 14 bases between. Germline V gene sequence: CDR1 SGDLS, CDR2 YYNGEE.